The 8 T cell receptor beta chains presented below share a single source sample, sequenced in a study of blood T cell repertoires in COVID-19. Clones were read by immunoSEQ multiplex PCR, and TCRdb kept only the in-frame ones, dropping some. The repertoire has under 200,000 clones, nearly 90% of them found once; the top ten carry roughly 21%. Sequencing was done on a sample of peripheral blood. The receptors were gathered from a man in his fifties or sixties with active or convalescent COVID-19.

The chain couples TRBV5-1 to TRBJ2-2; no firm D call. The CDR3 covers 14 residues. The V end lost 1 base, the J end lost 2 bases, and 6 bases lay between the germline ends. The germline gives CDR1 SGHRS, CDR2 YFSETQ. DNA for the CDR3: TGCGCCAGCAGCTTGTCGGGTAACACCGGGGAGCTGTTTTTT. Amino acid sequence: CASSLSGNTGELFF.

This chain connects TRBV3-1 (or the pseudogene TRBV3-2) to TRBJ2-7, with D hard to call. CDR1 and CDR2 (germline): LGHDT, YNNKEL (reference sequence). The CDR3 covers 11 residues. V lost 4 bases and J lost 5, with 6 bases in between. The CDR3 loop reads CASSLSDEQYF. The CDR3 bases are TGTGCCAGCAGCCTTTCAGACGAGCAGTACTTC.

This chain links TRBV7-9 with TRBJ1-1, with 7 bases lining up with TRBD1. Germline values: CDR1 SEHNR, CDR2 FQNEAQ (reference sequence). The CDR3 sequence is 15 residues long. The V gene end was trimmed by 5 bases and the J gene end by 3 bases; junction bases not matched to a gene: 9. The CDR3 protein is CASSDPRTGDTEAFF. CDR3 sequence (DNA): TGTGCCAGCAGCGATCCAAGAACAGGGGACACTGAAGCTTTCTTT.

The chain links TRBV11-3 to TRBJ2-7; D is possibly TRBD1 (6 bases). Germline assignment: CDR1 SGHNT and CDR2 YENEEA. V dropped 6 bases and J dropped 2 bases, with 20 bases sitting between them. The CDR3 is 16 residues long. CDR3 residues: CASRLPGRQATYEQYF. The CDR3 DNA is TGTGCCAGCAGGCTCCCCGGAAGACAGGCAACCTACGAGCAGTACTTC.

The chain carries TRBV11-1 and TRBJ1-1; D unresolved. CDR1 is SGHAT, CDR2 FQDESV, per germline (reference sequence). The V end lost 5 bases, the J end lost 2 bases, and 9 bases lay between the germline ends. The length of the CDR3 is 13 residues. In DNA, the CDR3 is TGTGCCAGCAGCCTCAGACTAAACACTGAAGCTTTCTTT. This sequence encodes CASSLRLNTEAFF.

The rearrangement links TRBV9 to TRBJ2-1; 11 bases map to TRBD1. The CDR3 has 17 residues. Trimming cost V 3 bases and J 6 bases; bases outside gene matches: 11. Germline CDR1 SGDLS, CDR2 YYNGEE. The CDR3 reads CASSGPGGTGGRNEQFF. In nucleotides, the CDR3 is TGTGCCAGCAGCGGACCGGGGGGGACAGGGGGACGCAATGAGCAGTTCTTC.

V is TRBV21-1 and J is TRBJ2-3; TRBD1, the table's D call, was not compared with the DNA. TRBV21-1 is reported as a pseudogene. The CDR3 extends over 19 amino acids. CDR3 amino acids: CASSKEDHGQGSTLDTQYF. The CDR3 DNA is TGTGCCAGCAGCAAAGAGGATCATGGACAGGGTTCTACCCTGGATACGCAGTATTTT.

V usage is TRBV19 and J usage is TRBJ2-1; D possibly corresponds to TRBD1 (5 bases). The V end was cut by 11 bases, the J end by 5 bases, with 19 bases between. Germline V gene sequence: CDR1 LNHDA, CDR2 SQIVND (reference sequence). The CDR3 extends over 14 amino acids. Here the CDR3 DNA reads TGTGCCTCCAACCCTTGGGGCGTCGACAATGAGCAGTTCTTC. Its translation is CASNPWGVDNEQFF.